The present TCR beta chain was sequenced within a study of blood T cell repertoires in COVID-19. J lost 13 bases, V lost 6 bases, and 6 bases had no gene match. Germline-derived CDR1 and CDR2 are DFQATT and SNEGSKA (reference sequence). The CDR3 contains 11 residues. Sequencing was performed with immunoSEQ multiplex PCR; in TCRdb, only in-frame clones are kept and a portion is missing. The sample has under 200,000 clones; less than 85% are singletons. This clone was recorded once. This receptor was taken from a woman aged 55-69 years with COVID-19, enrolled during active disease. This chain joins TRBV20-1 and TRBJ2-1, with 10 bases that match TRBD2. The sample was peripheral blood. CDR3: CSADKREGQFF. The CDR3 DNA is TGCAGTGCCGATAAGCGGGAGGGCCAGTTCTTC.